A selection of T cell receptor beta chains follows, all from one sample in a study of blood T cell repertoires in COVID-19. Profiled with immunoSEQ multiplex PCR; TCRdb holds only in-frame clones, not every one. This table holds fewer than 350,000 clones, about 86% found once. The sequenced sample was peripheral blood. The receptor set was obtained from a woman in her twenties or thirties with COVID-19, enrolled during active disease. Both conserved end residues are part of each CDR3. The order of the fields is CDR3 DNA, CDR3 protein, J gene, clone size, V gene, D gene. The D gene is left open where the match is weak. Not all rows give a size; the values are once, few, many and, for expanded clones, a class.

CDR3nt: TGTGCCAGCAGATCAACAGGGGCCCTTGAAGCTTTCTTT; CDR3aa: CASRSTGALEAFF; j_gene: TRBJ1-1; abundance: -; v_gene: TRBV6-5; d_gene: TRBD1
CDR3nt: TGTGCCAGCAGCCATGGGGGGTCCTACGAGCAGTACTTC; CDR3aa: CASSHGGSYEQYF; j_gene: TRBJ2-7; abundance: -; v_gene: TRBV14; d_gene: -
CDR3nt: TGTGCCATTAGTAACCCCGGGACAGGCACAGATACGCAGTATTTT; CDR3aa: CAISNPGTGTDTQYF; j_gene: TRBJ2-3; abundance: once; v_gene: TRBV19; d_gene: TRBD1
CDR3nt: TGTGCCAGCAGTTACCCCCCTCGACAGGGACCTTACACAGATACGCAGTATTTT; CDR3aa: CASSYPPRQGPYTDTQYF; j_gene: TRBJ2-3; abundance: -; v_gene: TRBV27; d_gene: TRBD1
CDR3nt: TGCGCCAGCAGCTCGCCGGGACTAGCGGGATCCAATGAGCAGTTCTTC; CDR3aa: CASSSPGLAGSNEQFF; j_gene: TRBJ2-1; abundance: -; v_gene: TRBV5-1; d_gene: TRBD2
CDR3nt: TGTGCCAGCAGCATAAAAGGACTAGCGGGGGGCGCCACCGGGGAGCTGTTTTTT; CDR3aa: CASSIKGLAGGATGELFF; j_gene: TRBJ2-2; abundance: -; v_gene: TRBV7-2; d_gene: TRBD2
CDR3nt: TGTGCCAGCCTAGGACAGGGGGACGCTGAAGCTTTCTTT; CDR3aa: CASLGQGDAEAFF; j_gene: TRBJ1-1; abundance: -; v_gene: TRBV2; d_gene: TRBD1
CDR3nt: TGTGCCAGCAGTGATGGGGCAGCGGGGGGCTTTAAACAGAATGAGCAGTTCTTC; CDR3aa: CASSDGAAGGFKQNEQFF; j_gene: TRBJ2-1; abundance: -; v_gene: TRBV6-1; d_gene: TRBD2
CDR3nt: TGTGCCAGCAGTCGACGCCACGGGGGAAACTATGGCTACACCTTC; CDR3aa: CASSRRHGGNYGYTF; j_gene: TRBJ1-2; abundance: -; v_gene: TRBV25-1; d_gene: -
CDR3nt: TGTGCCAGCAAACAGGGGGGTTTACCTGACTATGGCTACACCTTC; CDR3aa: CASKQGGLPDYGYTF; j_gene: TRBJ1-2; abundance: -; v_gene: TRBV2; d_gene: TRBD1
CDR3nt: TGTGCCAGCAGCCAAGGCACAGGGTCCTCTGGAAACACCATATATTTT; CDR3aa: CASSQGTGSSGNTIYF; j_gene: TRBJ1-3; abundance: once; v_gene: TRBV3-1/TRBV3-2; d_gene: -
CDR3nt: TGCGCCAGCAGCTGGGACAGGGATTACGAGCAGTACTTC; CDR3aa: CASSWDRDYEQYF; j_gene: TRBJ2-7; abundance: few; v_gene: TRBV4-1; d_gene: TRBD1
CDR3nt: TGTGCCAGCTCCTATAGCGGAAACACCATATATTTT; CDR3aa: CASSYSGNTIYF; j_gene: TRBJ1-3; abundance: -; v_gene: TRBV9; d_gene: -
CDR3nt: TGTGCCTTAAGACTAGCGGGGGGCCAAGAGACCCAGTACTTC; CDR3aa: CALRLAGGQETQYF; j_gene: TRBJ2-5; abundance: -; v_gene: TRBV30; d_gene: TRBD2
CDR3nt: TGTGCCAGCAGCCCGACTGAAAACACTGAAGCTTTCTTT; CDR3aa: CASSPTENTEAFF; j_gene: TRBJ1-1; abundance: -; v_gene: TRBV3-1/TRBV3-2; d_gene: -
CDR3nt: TGTGCCAGCAGCCAGGGGCAGGCGCTCTACAATGAGCAGTTCTTC; CDR3aa: CASSQGQALYNEQFF; j_gene: TRBJ2-1; abundance: -; v_gene: TRBV14; d_gene: -
CDR3nt: TGTGCCAGCCTCAAGCGGGGGCTTACTTCGGGGCGAGAGACCCAGTACTTC; CDR3aa: CASLKRGLTSGRETQYF; j_gene: TRBJ2-5; abundance: -; v_gene: TRBV7-7; d_gene: TRBD2
CDR3nt: TGTGCCAGCAGCACACGACCTCCCCGGGGGATCAATCAGCCCCAGCATTTT; CDR3aa: CASSTRPPRGINQPQHF; j_gene: TRBJ1-5; abundance: many; v_gene: TRBV5-6; d_gene: -
CDR3nt: TGTGCCAGCAACTCTCGCGACAGGGTCTATGAAGCTTTCTTT; CDR3aa: CASNSRDRVYEAFF; j_gene: TRBJ1-1; abundance: -; v_gene: TRBV6-5; d_gene: TRBD1
CDR3nt: TGCGCCAGCAGCTTCCTGACTAGCGGGGGGGATTACGAGCAGTACTTC; CDR3aa: CASSFLTSGGDYEQYF; j_gene: TRBJ2-7; abundance: -; v_gene: TRBV5-1; d_gene: TRBD2
CDR3nt: TGTGCCAGCAGTGGACCCCCGGGGACTAGCCGGATCCCCAACGAGCAGTACTTC; CDR3aa: CASSGPPGTSRIPNEQYF; j_gene: TRBJ2-7; abundance: -; v_gene: TRBV6-1; d_gene: TRBD2
CDR3nt: TGTGCCAGCTCACCTCCGCAGGTAGCGTTTACTAGCACAGATACGCAGTATTTT; CDR3aa: CASSPPQVAFTSTDTQYF; j_gene: TRBJ2-3; abundance: -; v_gene: TRBV18; d_gene: -
CDR3nt: TGTGCCAGTAGCCGTCCAACGGGGGGCAGTTACAATTCACCCCTCCACTTT; CDR3aa: CASSRPTGGSYNSPLHF; j_gene: TRBJ1-6; abundance: -; v_gene: TRBV19; d_gene: -
CDR3nt: TGTGCCAGCAGCCAACTAGCGGGGTCCGTTAGGGAGACCCAGTACTTC; CDR3aa: CASSQLAGSVRETQYF; j_gene: TRBJ2-5; abundance: -; v_gene: TRBV3-1/TRBV3-2; d_gene: TRBD2
CDR3nt: TGTGCCAGCAGCTCGCGTGAGCAGTTCTTC; CDR3aa: CASSSREQFF; j_gene: TRBJ2-1; abundance: -; v_gene: TRBV5-5; d_gene: -
CDR3nt: TGTGCCAGTAGTATAACCGCCGGACTCAATCAGCCCCAGCATTTT; CDR3aa: CASSITAGLNQPQHF; j_gene: TRBJ1-5; abundance: -; v_gene: TRBV19; d_gene: -
CDR3nt: TGTGCCAGTAGTCTAGGGACTAGCGCGGATACGCAGTATTTT; CDR3aa: CASSLGTSADTQYF; j_gene: TRBJ2-3; abundance: -; v_gene: TRBV19; d_gene: TRBD2
CDR3nt: TGTGCCAGCGGTGTAGCGGGGACCCAAGAGACCCAGTACTTC; CDR3aa: CASGVAGTQETQYF; j_gene: TRBJ2-5; abundance: -; v_gene: TRBV7-9; d_gene: TRBD2
CDR3nt: TGTGCCAGCAGCTTAGGACTAGCGGATACCTACGAGCAGTACTTC; CDR3aa: CASSLGLADTYEQYF; j_gene: TRBJ2-7; abundance: -; v_gene: TRBV7-2; d_gene: TRBD2
CDR3nt: TGTGCCAGCAGCCCCTTTGACAGCCCGTATGGCTACACCTTC; CDR3aa: CASSPFDSPYGYTF; j_gene: TRBJ1-2; abundance: -; v_gene: TRBV11-2; d_gene: -
CDR3nt: TGTGCCAGCAGTCTACGATACACCGGGGAGCTGTTTTTT; CDR3aa: CASSLRYTGELFF; j_gene: TRBJ2-2; abundance: -; v_gene: TRBV27; d_gene: -
CDR3nt: TGTGCCAGCAGCCCGCACTCGGGCAGGGGTGGAGAGACCCAGTACTTC; CDR3aa: CASSPHSGRGGETQYF; j_gene: TRBJ2-5; abundance: -; v_gene: TRBV14; d_gene: -
CDR3nt: TGTGCCAGCAGCGCCCGACAGGGTTATAATTCACCCCTCCACTTT; CDR3aa: CASSARQGYNSPLHF; j_gene: TRBJ1-6; abundance: -; v_gene: TRBV7-8; d_gene: TRBD1
CDR3nt: TGTGCCAGCAGCTTGGCCGGAGTATACCCGGGACAGGGCTATGGCTACACCTTC; CDR3aa: CASSLAGVYPGQGYGYTF; j_gene: TRBJ1-2; abundance: few; v_gene: TRBV5-5; d_gene: TRBD1
CDR3nt: TGTGCCAGCAGCTTAGCGCTTCAGGGGGGCGATCAGCCCCAGCATTTT; CDR3aa: CASSLALQGGDQPQHF; j_gene: TRBJ1-5; abundance: once; v_gene: TRBV7-9; d_gene: TRBD1